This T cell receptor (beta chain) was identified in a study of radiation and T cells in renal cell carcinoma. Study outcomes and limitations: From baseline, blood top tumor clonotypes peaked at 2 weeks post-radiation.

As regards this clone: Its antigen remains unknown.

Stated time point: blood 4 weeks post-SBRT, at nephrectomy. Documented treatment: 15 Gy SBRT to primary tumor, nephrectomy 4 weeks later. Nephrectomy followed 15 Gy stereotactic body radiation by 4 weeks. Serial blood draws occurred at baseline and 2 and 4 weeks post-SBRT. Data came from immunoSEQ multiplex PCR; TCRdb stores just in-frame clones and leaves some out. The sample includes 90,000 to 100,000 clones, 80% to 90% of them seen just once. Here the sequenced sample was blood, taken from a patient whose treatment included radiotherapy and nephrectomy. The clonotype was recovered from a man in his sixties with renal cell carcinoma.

In nucleotides, the CDR3 is TGTGCCAGCAGTTTAGAGGTTACGGGGGTCAATGAGCAGTTCTTC. It yields the protein CASSLEVTGVNEQFF. This chain joins TRBV27 and TRBJ2-1; TRBD2 might be the D (6 bases). V lost 2 bases to trimming and J lost 6 bases, with 14 bases between them. The CDR3 covers 15 residues. Germline V CDR1 and CDR2: MNHEY, SMNVEV (reference sequence).